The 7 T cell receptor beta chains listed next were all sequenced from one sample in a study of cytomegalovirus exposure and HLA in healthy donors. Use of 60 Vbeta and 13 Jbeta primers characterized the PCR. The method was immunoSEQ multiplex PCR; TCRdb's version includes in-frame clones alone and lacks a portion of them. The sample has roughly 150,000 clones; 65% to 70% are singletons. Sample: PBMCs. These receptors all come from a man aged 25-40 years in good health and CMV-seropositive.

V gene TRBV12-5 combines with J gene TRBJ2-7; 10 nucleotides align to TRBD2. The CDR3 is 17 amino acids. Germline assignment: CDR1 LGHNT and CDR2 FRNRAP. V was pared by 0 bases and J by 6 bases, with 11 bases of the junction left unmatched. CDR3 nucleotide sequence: TGTGCTAGTGGTTTGGTAGGACTAGCGGAGAAATCTCGCGAGCAGTACTTC. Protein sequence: CASGLVGLAEKSREQYF. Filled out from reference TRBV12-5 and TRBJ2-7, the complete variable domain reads DARVTQTPRHKVTEMGQEVTMRCQPILGHNTVFWYRQTMMQGLELLAYFRNRAPLDDSGMPKDRFSAEMPDATLATLKIQPSEPRDSAVYFCASGLVGLAEKSREQYFGPGTRLTVT.

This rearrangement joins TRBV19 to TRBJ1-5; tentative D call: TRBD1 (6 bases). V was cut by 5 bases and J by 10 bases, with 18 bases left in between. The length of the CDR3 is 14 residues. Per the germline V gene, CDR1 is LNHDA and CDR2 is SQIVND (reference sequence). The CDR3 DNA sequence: TGTGCCAGTAGTCCTAGGACGGAGACAGGCCCCCAGCATTTT. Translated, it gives CASSPRTETGPQHF. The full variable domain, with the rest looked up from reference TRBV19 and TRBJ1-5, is DGGITQSPKYLFRKEGQNVTLSCEQNLNHDAMYWYRQDPGQGLRLIYYSQIVNDFQKGDIAEGYSVSREKKESFPLTVTSAQKNPTAFYLCASSPRTETGPQHFGDGTRLSIL.

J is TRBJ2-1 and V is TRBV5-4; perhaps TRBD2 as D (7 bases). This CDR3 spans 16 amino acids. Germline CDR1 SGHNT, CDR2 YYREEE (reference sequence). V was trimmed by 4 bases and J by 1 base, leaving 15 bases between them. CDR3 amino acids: CASSRWGGASYNEQFF. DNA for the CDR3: TGTGCCAGCAGCCGCTGGGGGGGCGCTTCCTACAATGAGCAGTTCTTC.

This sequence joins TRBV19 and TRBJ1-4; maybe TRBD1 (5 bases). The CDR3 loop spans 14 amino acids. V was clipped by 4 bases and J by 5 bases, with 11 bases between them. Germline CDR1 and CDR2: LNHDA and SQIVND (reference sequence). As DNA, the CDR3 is TGTGCCAGTAGTAGCCAGGGAGGGAATGAAAAACTGTTTTTT. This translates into CASSSQGGNEKLFF.

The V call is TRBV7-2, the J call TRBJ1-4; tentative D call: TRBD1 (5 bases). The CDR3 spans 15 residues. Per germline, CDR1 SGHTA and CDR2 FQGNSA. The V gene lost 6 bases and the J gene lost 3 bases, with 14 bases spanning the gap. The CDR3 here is CASSRGAGANEKLFF. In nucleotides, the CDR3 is TGTGCCAGCAGTCGCGGGGCGGGTGCTAATGAAAAACTGTTTTTT.

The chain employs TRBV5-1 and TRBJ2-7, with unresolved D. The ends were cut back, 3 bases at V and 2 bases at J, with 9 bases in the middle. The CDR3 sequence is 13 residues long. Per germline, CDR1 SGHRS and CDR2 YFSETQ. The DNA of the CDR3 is TGCGCCAGCAGCTCCCCGAGCACCTACGAGCAGTACTTC. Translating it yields CASSSPSTYEQYF.

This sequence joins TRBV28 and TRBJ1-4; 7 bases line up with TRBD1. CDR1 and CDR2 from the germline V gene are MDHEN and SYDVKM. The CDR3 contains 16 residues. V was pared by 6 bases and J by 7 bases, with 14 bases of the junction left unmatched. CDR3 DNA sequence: TGTGCCAGCAGAAGTTTTAGGCGACAGGGAGGTGAAAAACTGTTTTTT. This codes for CASRSFRRQGGEKLFF.